A selection of T cell receptor beta chains follows, all from one sample in a study of blood T cell repertoires in COVID-19. Profiling relied on immunoSEQ multiplex PCR, and the TCRdb table lists in-frame clones only, not all of them. The repertoire holds fewer than 70,000 clones, with approximately 90% as singletons. The sequencing sample was made of peripheral blood. The origin of the receptors is a man aged 45-65 years with acute or convalescent COVID-19. CDR3s leave out the opening cysteine and the closing phenylalanine or tryptophan. Each record gives: V gene, CDR3 protein.

TRBV7-8 ASSLAQRRNGELF
TRBV19 ASSIAGAQGYT
TRBV29-1 SVAGLGTDTQY
TRBV3-1/TRBV3-2 ASSQVGGQAYEQY
TRBV28 ASSSAGVGDRAFTNYGYT
TRBV19 ASRAGRGYGYT
TRBV28 ASSQTGARDQPQH
TRBV5-1 ASSRDGTAVNTEAF
TRBV7-2 ASSPLTGANTEAF
TRBV5-1 ASKGTEQETQY
TRBV12-3/TRBV12-4 ASSLRENEKLF
TRBV12-3/TRBV12-4 ASTTGMYTEAF
TRBV11-3 ASSLGTGNLYEQY
TRBV11-3 ASSLGQGFTGELF
TRBV5-1 ASSLAMYNEQF
TRBV5-5 ASSQRTGTNYGYT
TRBV19 ASSPHIGGKNIQY
TRBV25-1 ASSVGGDRPAF
TRBV7-3 ASSNTGSGELF
TRBV5-1 ASRVLAGAETQY
TRBV6-2/TRBV6-3 ASSSRQRRETQY
TRBV28 ASRYAGQGGSPLH
TRBV6-1 ASSEALYLLSSYEQY
TRBV4-3 ASSQDVGGMYEQY
TRBV2 ASRVDSNEQF
TRBV29-1 SALRVSGELF
TRBV28 ASSFLRYHSNQPQH
TRBV2 ASSATGKEGEKLF
TRBV27 ASSRDRFYQPQH
TRBV6-5 ASRSGHGGYT
TRBV2 ASSAIGGNQPQH
TRBV5-1 ASSGGGRVTDTQY
TRBV7-2 ASTRTSGTGEQY
TRBV6-1 ASSESVGYT